One and the same sample provided the 8 T cell receptor beta chains below, sequenced in a study of response to subunit inactivated influenza vaccine. MiXCR, run by TCRdb on the RT-PCR reads, gives a single entry per CDR3 protein. The sample contains hundreds of thousands of distinct CDR3 sequences, 25% of which appear only once. The sequencing used CD4+ T cells sorted from PBMCs, collected roughly 5 days after vaccination. Receptors were obtained from a man in his fifties who received an inactivated influenza vaccine.

This chain connects TRBV30 to TRBJ2-3; 8 positions agree with TRBD2. Losses at the gene ends were 4 bases for V and 3 bases for J; bases not matched to a gene: 9. Germline CDR1 GTSNPN, CDR2 SVGIG (reference sequence). The CDR3 is 15 amino acids. The CDR3 DNA sequence: TGTGCCTGGATCGAAGGACTAGCTCGAACAGATACGCAGTATTTT. Amino acid sequence: CAWIEGLARTDTQYF.

This sequence joins TRBV11-1 and TRBJ2-7; perhaps TRBD1 as D (7 bases). The CDR3 totals 15 residues. Germline V lookup: CDR1 SGHAT, CDR2 FQDESV (reference sequence). Trimming stripped 3 bases from V and 0 bases from J, with 12 bases between. CDR3 DNA: TGTGCCAGCAGCTTGAGCAGGGGGGACTCCTACGAGCAGTACTTC. Translating gives CASSLSRGDSYEQYF.

The rearrangement joins TRBV2 to TRBJ2-5; perhaps TRBD1 as D (6 bases). The CDR3 extends over 12 amino acids. From germline, CDR1 is SNHLY and CDR2 FYNNEI. V lost 11 bases and J lost 5, with 15 bases in between. CDR3 nucleotide sequence: TGTGCCGACAGGTCGTGGGAGGAGACCCAGTACTTC. Translating gives CADRSWEETQYF.

This clonotype was counted a few times. V and J are TRBV12-3 or TRBV12-4 and TRBJ2-4, with D hard to call. The CDR3 totals 15 residues. Between the trimmed V and J ends, which lost 6 bases and 0 bases, there was a span of 12 bases. The CDR3 region has the DNA TGTGCCAGCAGCTTAAGACGGCTAGCCAAAAACATTCAGTACTTC. Residues: CASSLRRLAKNIQYF.

The chain recombines TRBV4-3 with TRBJ2-3; 7 bases match TRBD2. Germline trimming cut 0 bases from V and 6 bases from J; bases unmatched to any gene: 6. Germline V gives CDR1 LGHNA, CDR2 YSLEER. The CDR3 loop spans 15 amino acids. CDR3 DNA: TGCGCCAGCAGCCAAGAGGCTAGCGGCTTCGATACGCAGTATTTT. This gives the protein CASSQEASGFDTQYF.

The chain recombines TRBV12-3 or TRBV12-4 with TRBJ2-6; no clear D gene. This CDR3 has 12 residues. V was clipped by 5 bases and J by 5 bases, with 4 bases between them. The CDR3 nucleotides are TGTGCCAGCAGTCCTCGGGCCAACGTCCTGACTTTC. Its translation is CASSPRANVLTF.

This clonotype was detected only a few times. This rearrangement joins TRBV20-1 to TRBJ2-5; 8 bases match TRBD1. The CDR3 extends over 13 amino acids. Germline loops: CDR1 DFQATT, CDR2 SNEGSKA (reference sequence). V lost 5 bases to trimming and J lost 5 bases; unmatched junction nucleotides: 7. For the CDR3, the DNA is TGCAGTGCTCGCCAGACAGGGGTGGAGACCCAGTACTTC. This sequence encodes CSARQTGVETQYF.

This sequence joins TRBV7-6 and TRBJ2-7; TRBD2 matches 8 bases. The J segment lost 2 bases and the V segment lost 4 bases, leaving 7 bases of the junction unmatched. Germline lookup yields CDR1 SGHVS and CDR2 FNYEAQ. The CDR3 is made up of 15 amino acids. CDR3 coding DNA: TGTGCCAGCAGCTCGAGCGGGAGTTTTCCCTACGAGCAGTACTTC. It specifies CASSSSGSFPYEQYF.